Given below is one T cell receptor beta chain in context. The sample originates from a study of blood T cell repertoires in COVID-19. V shed 1 base, J shed 3 bases, and the junction held 7 bases outside the gene matches. Germline V gene lookup returns CDR1 SGHDT and CDR2 YYEEEE. The CDR3 is 16 residues long. As originally analysed: Amplification with reference gene primers provided the estimates of nucleated cell counts. Measured with immunoSEQ multiplex PCR; TCRdb has only the in-frame clones, and not every one. The V and J calls and clone size are taken from that table; D and trimming were inferred from the DNA. The profile shows around 200,000 clones, 70% to 90% of them singletons.

The sequence was obtained from a man in his sixties with acute or convalescent COVID-19. The sequenced sample was peripheral blood. The chain recombines TRBV5-6 with TRBJ2-3; 8 bases agree with TRBD1. CDR3 residues: CASSLLPGGSTDTQYF. The DNA of the CDR3 is TGTGCCAGCAGCTTGCTGCCAGGGGGCTCGACAGATACGCAGTATTTT.